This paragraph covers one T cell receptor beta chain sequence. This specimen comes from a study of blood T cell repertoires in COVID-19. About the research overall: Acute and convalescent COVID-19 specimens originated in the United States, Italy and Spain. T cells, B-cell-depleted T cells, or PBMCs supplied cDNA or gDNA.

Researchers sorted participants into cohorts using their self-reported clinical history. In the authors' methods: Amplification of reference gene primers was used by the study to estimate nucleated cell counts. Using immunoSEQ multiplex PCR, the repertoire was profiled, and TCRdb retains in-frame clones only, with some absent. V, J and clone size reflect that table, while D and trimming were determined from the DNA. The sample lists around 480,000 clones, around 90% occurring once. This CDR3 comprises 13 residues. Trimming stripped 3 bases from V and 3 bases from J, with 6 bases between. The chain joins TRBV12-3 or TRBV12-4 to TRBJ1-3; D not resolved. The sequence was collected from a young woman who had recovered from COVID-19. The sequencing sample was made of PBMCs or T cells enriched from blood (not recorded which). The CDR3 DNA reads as TGTGCCAGCAGTTTCAGGCTTGGAAACACCATATATTTT. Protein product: CASSFRLGNTIYF.